This entry lists 11 T cell receptor beta chains sequenced from one sample in a study of technical replicates of blood from several donors. The repertoire was sequenced with immunoSEQ multiplex PCR; TCRdb's copy has only in-frame clones and lacks some. The sample lists tens of thousands of clones; over 85% were seen once. The sequenced sample was T cells isolated from PBMCs. The receptors shown here come from a human donor in good health.

The V gene is TRBV7-6, the J gene TRBJ2-1; 10 nucleotides align to TRBD1. The CDR3 contains 13 residues. Per germline, CDR1 SGHVS and CDR2 FNYEAQ. CDR3 in amino acids: CASSKDRGVEQFF. The CDR3 DNA reads TGTGCTTCGTCGAAGGACAGGGGGGTTGAGCAGTTCTTC.

This chain connects TRBV15 to TRBJ2-7; weak D call: TRBD2 (5 bases). The V and J ends lost 3 bases and 1 base respectively, with 10 bases between them. From germline, CDR1 is LNHNV and CDR2 YYDKDF (reference sequence). The CDR3 is 14 amino acids. CDR3 nucleotides: TGTGCCACCAGCAGGGACGTAGCGTCCTACGAGCAGTACTTC. It encodes CATSRDVASYEQYF.

This clone occurred a few times. The rearrangement joins TRBV9 to TRBJ1-4; 10 bases are a match to TRBD1. The CDR3 totals 17 residues. CDR1 and CDR2 from the germline V gene are SGDLS and YYNGEE. With V trimmed by 3 bases and J by 8 bases, 13 bases remained unmatched. The CDR3 DNA reads as TGTGCCAGCAGCGGGGAGAGTAGACAGGGGGCTGAAGAAAAACTGTTTTTT. Translated: CASSGESRQGAEEKLFF.

The chain is built from TRBV14 and TRBJ1-2, with D hard to call. Germline values: CDR1 SGHDN, CDR2 FVKESK. V was trimmed by 0 bases and J by 0 bases, leaving 8 bases between them. The CDR3 loop spans 15 amino acids. The CDR3 is CASSQEWPANYGYTF. The CDR3 DNA is TGTGCCAGCAGCCAAGAGTGGCCAGCTAACTATGGCTACACCTTC.

This rearrangement joins TRBV30 to TRBJ2-3; D perhaps matches TRBD2 (5 bases). Trimming removed 6 bases at V and 2 bases at J, with 12 bases between. CDR1 is GTSNPN, CDR2 SVGIG, per germline (reference sequence). This CDR3 has 13 amino acids. In nucleotides, the CDR3 is TGTGCCTGCCAAGCGGAAAACACAGATACGCAGTATTTT. Residues: CACQAENTDTQYF.

This rearrangement joins TRBV28 to TRBJ1-5, with D tentatively TRBD1 (6 bases). The length of the CDR3 is 14 residues. CDR1 and CDR2 (germline): MDHEN, SYDVKM. V lost 1 base and J lost 3, with 7 bases in between. The CDR3 loop is CASSLYRANQPQHF. CDR3 bases: TGTGCCAGCAGTTTATACAGGGCCAATCAGCCCCAGCATTTT.

This chain joins TRBV25-1 and TRBJ1-2; the D is unclear. The germline CDR1 and CDR2 sequences are MGHDK and SYGVNS. The ends were cut back, 0 bases at V and 8 bases at J, with 10 bases in the middle. This CDR3 is 13 amino acids long. The CDR3: CASSEYLGGGYTF. The CDR3 DNA follows: TGTGCCAGCAGTGAATATCTAGGTGGGGGCTACACCTTC.

J is TRBJ2-1 and V is TRBV7-3; a weak D match, TRBD2 (5 bases). Germline CDR1 and CDR2: SGHTA and FQGTGA. The CDR3 runs 13 residues. V was shortened by 3 bases and J by 5 bases, with 8 bases between the two germline ends. CDR3 in amino acids: CASSFGLNNEQFF. Here the CDR3 DNA reads TGTGCCAGCAGCTTTGGACTTAACAATGAGCAGTTCTTC.

V is TRBV5-6 and J is TRBJ2-7; a weak D match, TRBD1 (6 bases). There are 15 residues in the CDR3. V lost 4 bases to trimming and J lost 0 bases, with 14 bases between them. Per the germline V gene, CDR1 is SGHDT and CDR2 is YYEEEE. CDR3 region: CASSPINRASYEQYF. CDR3 in DNA: TGTGCCAGCAGCCCAATTAACAGGGCCTCCTACGAGCAGTACTTC.

The table lists this clone with a count of one. V usage is TRBV11-3 and J usage is TRBJ2-7; a weak D match, TRBD1 (6 bases). V was trimmed by 1 base and J by 2 bases, leaving 15 bases between them. Germline CDR1 reads SGHNT; CDR2 reads YENEEA. The CDR3 spans 16 residues. CDR3 protein: CASSLGAGEFTYEQYF. DNA of the CDR3: TGTGCCAGCAGCTTAGGGGCAGGGGAGTTCACCTACGAGCAGTACTTC.

V is TRBV30 and J is TRBJ2-3; 11 nucleotides line up with TRBD2. Germline values: CDR1 GTSNPN, CDR2 SVGIG (reference sequence). The CDR3 length is 14 residues. V gave up 3 bases and J gave up 4 bases; unmatched junction bases: 3. For the CDR3, the DNA is TGTGCCTGGAGAGTAGCGGGAGGGTCAGATACGCAGTATTTT. Translating gives CAWRVAGGSDTQYF.